Following are 7 T cell receptor beta chains from one sample sequenced in a study of cytomegalovirus exposure and HLA in healthy donors. TCRdb's table, derived via immunoSEQ multiplex PCR, lists solely in-frame clones and lacks some. The top ten clones hold under 0.4% of a sample with around 250,000 clones, almost 90% of them seen once. The sample taken for sequencing was PBMCs. All receptors come from a woman in her late teens or twenties in good health and CMV-seronegative.

This chain links TRBV19 with TRBJ2-7; a weak D match, TRBD2 (5 bases). The CDR3 contains 14 residues. CDR1 LNHDA and CDR2 SQIVND come from the germline V gene (reference sequence). V lost 5 bases and J lost 0, with 11 bases in between. The CDR3 loop reads CASSAGPSSYEQYF. The CDR3 bases are TGTGCCAGTAGTGCGGGCCCTAGCTCCTACGAGCAGTACTTC.

A single count supports this clone. This sequence joins TRBV6-1 and TRBJ1-6; TRBD1 matches 8 bases. The germline V gene has CDR1 MNHNS and CDR2 SASEGT. The CDR3 runs to 14 residues. J was trimmed by 13 bases and V by 5 bases; bases with no gene match: 10. The CDR3 nucleotides read TGTGCCAGCAGTTCTAGACAGGGGACCGACCCCCTCCACTTT. Its protein is CASSSRQGTDPLHF.

The rearrangement links TRBV6-5 to TRBJ1-6, with D unresolved. Trimming took 0 bases from V and 10 from J, leaving 10 bases between them. The CDR3 has 14 residues. Germline CDR1 and CDR2: MNHEY and SVGAGI. The CDR3 spells CASSYSREPSPLHF. CDR3 nucleotide sequence: TGTGCCAGCAGTTACTCGAGGGAACCGTCACCCCTCCACTTT.

This rearrangement joins TRBV6-5 to TRBJ2-5; TRBD2 matches at 8 bases. Germline V gene sequence: CDR1 MNHEY, CDR2 SVGAGI. This CDR3 has 14 amino acids. J lost 5 bases, V lost 6 bases, and 8 bases had no gene match. CDR3 nucleotides: TGTGCCAGCAGCCCGACTTCGGGAGGGGAGACCCAGTACTTC. This translates into CASSPTSGGETQYF.

This chain joins TRBV2 and TRBJ1-6; 11 bases map to TRBD1. Germline assignment: CDR1 SNHLY and CDR2 FYNNEI. V was clipped by 5 bases and J by 6 bases; unmatched bases: 3. The CDR3 consists of 15 residues. The CDR3 reads CASSSDRGLNSPLHF. The CDR3 nucleotides read TGTGCCAGCAGTTCGGACAGGGGGCTTAATTCACCCCTCCACTTT.

The CDR3: CAISEPDRPYLYGYTF. CDR3 DNA sequence: TGTGCCATCAGTGAACCGGACAGACCCTACCTCTATGGCTACACCTTC. This chain joins TRBV10-3 and TRBJ1-2; the D gene is possibly TRBD1 (6 bases). The germline V and J ends were trimmed by 3 bases and 4 bases, with 18 bases remaining between them. This CDR3 has 16 amino acids. Germline V CDR1 and CDR2: ENHRY, SYGVKD.

The V call is TRBV5-1, the J call TRBJ2-7; TRBD1 might be the D (5 bases). There are 14 residues in the CDR3. Germline values: CDR1 SGHRS, CDR2 YFSETQ. V was trimmed by 2 bases and J by 6 bases, leaving 15 bases between them. This CDR3 reads CASSFRQGLSEQYF. The DNA for the CDR3 is TGCGCCAGCAGCTTTAGGCAGGGTTTGTCCGAGCAGTACTTC.